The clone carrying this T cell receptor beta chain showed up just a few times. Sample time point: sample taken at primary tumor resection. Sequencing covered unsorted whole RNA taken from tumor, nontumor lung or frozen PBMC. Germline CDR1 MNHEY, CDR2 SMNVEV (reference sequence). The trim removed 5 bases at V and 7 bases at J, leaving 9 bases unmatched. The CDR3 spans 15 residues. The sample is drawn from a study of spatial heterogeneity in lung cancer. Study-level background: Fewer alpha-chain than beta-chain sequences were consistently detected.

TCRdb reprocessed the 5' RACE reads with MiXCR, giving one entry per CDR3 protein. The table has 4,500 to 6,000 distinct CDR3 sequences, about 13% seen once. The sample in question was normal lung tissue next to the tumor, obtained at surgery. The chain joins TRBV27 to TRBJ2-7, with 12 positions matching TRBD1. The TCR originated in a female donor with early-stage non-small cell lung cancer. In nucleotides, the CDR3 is TGTGCCAGCAGTGAATGGGGGACAGGGGGCAGGGAGCAGTACTTC. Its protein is CASSEWGTGGREQYF.